The 5 T cell receptor beta chains in this list originate from one sample, sequenced in a study of blood T cell repertoires in COVID-19 (dated by TCRdb to the early 2020s). Library preparation employed the immunoSEQ multiplex PCR assay. In its TCRdb copy, this immuneACCESS table keeps in-frame sequences only and misses some clones. Where compared with another copy, unresolved V genes explain less than half of these, and the others have no known cause. Present in this sample are under 95,000 clones, around nine tenths of which were seen just once. 5% to 5.5% of the sample rests with the top ten. Sequences were obtained from peripheral blood. These receptors originate from a man in his 60s with acute or convalescent COVID-19.

Here the CDR3 DNA reads TGTGCCAGCTCACCGGCGGGACAGAGCAATCAGCCCCAGCATTTT. Its translation is CASSPAGQSNQPQHF. The gene calls are TRBV18 and TRBJ1-5; 7 nucleotides agree with TRBD1. Germline loops: CDR1 KGHSH, CDR2 LQKENI. V was clipped by 3 bases and J by 1 base; unmatched bases: 3. The CDR3 has 15 amino acids.

This chain uses TRBV7-3 with TRBJ2-2; maybe TRBD2 (5 bases). The V end lost 6 bases, the J end lost 0 bases, and 17 bases lay between the germline ends. The V gene's germline CDR1 is SGHTA and CDR2 FQGTGA. This CDR3 comprises 17 residues. The CDR3 bases are TGTGCCAGCAGTCAAACAAGGGCTAGCACGAACACCGGGGAGCTGTTTTTT. Its protein is CASSQTRASTNTGELFF. The full variable domain, rest sourced from reference TRBV7-3 and TRBJ2-2, is GAGVSQTPSNKVTEKGKYVELRCDPISGHTALYWYRQSLGQGPEFLIYFQGTGAADDSGLPNDRFFAVRPEGSVSTLKIQRTERGDSAVYLCASSQTRASTNTGELFFGEGSRLTVL.

The chain joins TRBV6-5 to TRBJ1-5; D not resolved. Trimming pared 7 bases from V and 6 bases from J, leaving 13 bases between. The CDR3 runs to 13 residues. In germline, CDR1 is MNHEY, CDR2 SVGAGI. As DNA, the CDR3 is TGTGCCAGCAATAACCCCCAGATTCAGCCCCAGCATTTT. It yields the protein CASNNPQIQPQHF.

This chain joins TRBV18 and TRBJ1-1; a weak D match, TRBD1 (5 bases). The CDR3 extends over 14 amino acids. Germline V gene lookup returns CDR1 KGHSH and CDR2 LQKENI. V lost 10 bases to trimming and J lost 2 bases, with 17 bases between them. The CDR3 here is CATSKTDTNTEAFF. CDR3 DNA sequence: TGTGCCACCTCGAAGACAGACACCAACACTGAAGCTTTCTTT.

The rearrangement joins TRBV5-8 to TRBJ1-6; TRBD1 agrees at 8 bases. Germline lookup yields CDR1 SGHTS and CDR2 YDEGEE. V dropped 4 bases and J dropped 7; count of bases not matched to a gene: 10. The CDR3 spans 16 residues. CDR3: CASSLTGGPKNSPLHF. DNA for the CDR3: TGTGCCAGCAGCCTAACAGGGGGTCCTAAGAATTCACCCCTCCACTTT.